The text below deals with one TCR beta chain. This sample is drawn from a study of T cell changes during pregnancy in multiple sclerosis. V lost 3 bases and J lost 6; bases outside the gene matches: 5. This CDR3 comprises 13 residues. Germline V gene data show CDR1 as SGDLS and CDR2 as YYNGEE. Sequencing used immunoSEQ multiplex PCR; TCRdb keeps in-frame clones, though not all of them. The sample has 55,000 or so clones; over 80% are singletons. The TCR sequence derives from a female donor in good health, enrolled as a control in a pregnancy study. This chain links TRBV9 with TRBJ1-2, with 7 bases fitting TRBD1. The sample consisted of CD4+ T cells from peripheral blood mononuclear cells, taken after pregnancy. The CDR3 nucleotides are TGTGCCAGCAGCGCCCGGACAGGTCATGGCTACACCTTC. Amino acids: CASSARTGHGYTF.